This T cell receptor (beta chain) was recovered during a study of blood T cell repertoires in COVID-19. Study-wide context: From T cells, B-cell-depleted T cells, or PBMCs came the material, which was cDNA or gDNA.

Patients from Seattle were sampled longitudinally, starting during active infection. Source study methods: Amplification with reference gene primers provided the estimates of nucleated cell counts. Assay: immunoSEQ multiplex PCR; the TCRdb copy retains only in-frame clones and omits some. The DNA was the basis for D and trimming; V, J and clone size are from that table. The sample holds over 150,000 clones, around 85% seen once. Trimming pared 5 bases from V and 6 bases from J, leaving 16 bases between. In germline, CDR1 is MNHEY, CDR2 SVGAGI. This CDR3 is 14 amino acids long. This clonotype originated in a woman over 75 with COVID-19, enrolled during active disease. Material: peripheral blood. V usage is TRBV6-5 and J usage is TRBJ1-1, with a possible D match to TRBD1 (6 bases). The CDR3: CASSPINRVSEAFF. The CDR3 DNA reads TGTGCCAGCAGTCCTATTAACAGGGTGTCTGAAGCTTTCTTT.